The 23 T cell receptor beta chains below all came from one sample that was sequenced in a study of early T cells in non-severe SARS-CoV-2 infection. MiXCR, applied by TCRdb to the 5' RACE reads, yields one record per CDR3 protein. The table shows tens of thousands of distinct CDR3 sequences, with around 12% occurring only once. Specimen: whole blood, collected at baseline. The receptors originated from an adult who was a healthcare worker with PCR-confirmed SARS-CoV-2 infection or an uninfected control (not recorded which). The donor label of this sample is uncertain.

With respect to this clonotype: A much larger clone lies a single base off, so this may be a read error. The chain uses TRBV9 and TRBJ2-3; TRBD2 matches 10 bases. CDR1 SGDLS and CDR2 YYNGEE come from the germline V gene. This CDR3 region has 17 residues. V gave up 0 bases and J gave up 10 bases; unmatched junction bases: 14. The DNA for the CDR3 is TGTGCCAGCAGCGTAGTTTCTAGCGGGGGCCGTTCGGATGCGCAGTATTTT. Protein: CASSVVSSGGRSDAQYF.

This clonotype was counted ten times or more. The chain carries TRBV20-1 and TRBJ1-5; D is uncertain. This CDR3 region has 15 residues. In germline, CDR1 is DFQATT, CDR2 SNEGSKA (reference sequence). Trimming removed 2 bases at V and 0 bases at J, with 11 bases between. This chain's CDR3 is CSARMSENSNQPQHF. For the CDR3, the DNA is TGCAGTGCTAGAATGTCCGAAAATAGCAATCAGCCCCAGCATTTT.

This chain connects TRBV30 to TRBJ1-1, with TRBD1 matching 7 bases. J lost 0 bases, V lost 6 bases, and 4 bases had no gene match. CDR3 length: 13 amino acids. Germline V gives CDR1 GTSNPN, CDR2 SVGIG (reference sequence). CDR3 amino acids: CACLGQLNTEAFF. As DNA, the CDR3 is TGTGCCTGCCTGGGACAGCTGAACACTGAAGCTTTCTTT.

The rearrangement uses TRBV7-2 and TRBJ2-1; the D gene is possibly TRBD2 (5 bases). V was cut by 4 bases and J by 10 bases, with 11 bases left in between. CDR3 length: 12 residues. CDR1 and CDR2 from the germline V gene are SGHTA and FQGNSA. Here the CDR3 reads CASSSGYLEQFF. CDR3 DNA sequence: TGTGCCAGCAGCTCGGGGTACTTGGAGCAGTTCTTC.

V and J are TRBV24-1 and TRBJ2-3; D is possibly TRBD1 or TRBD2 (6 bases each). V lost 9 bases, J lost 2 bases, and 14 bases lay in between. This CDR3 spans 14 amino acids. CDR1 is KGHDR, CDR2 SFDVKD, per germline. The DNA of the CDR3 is TGTGCCACCCGCGAGGGGGGTTTCACAGATACGCAGTATTTT. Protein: CATREGGFTDTQYF.

This CDR3 is CASSLATGGGEQYV. CDR3 nucleotides: TGTGCCAGCAGCTTAGCGACGGGAGGTGGGGAGCAGTACGTC. The rearrangement uses TRBV7-6 and TRBJ2-7, with 7 bases aligning to TRBD2. Germline CDR1 and CDR2: SGHVS and FNYEAQ. The CDR3 loop spans 14 amino acids. V trimming: 0 bases; J trimming: 7 bases; junction bases outside the gene matches: 6.

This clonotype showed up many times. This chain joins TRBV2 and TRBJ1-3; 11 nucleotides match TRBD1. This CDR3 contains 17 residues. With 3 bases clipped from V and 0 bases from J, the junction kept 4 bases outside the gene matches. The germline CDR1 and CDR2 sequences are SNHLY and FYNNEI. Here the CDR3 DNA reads TGTGCCAGCAGTGATGTCGGGACAGGGGGCTCTGGAAACACCATATATTTT. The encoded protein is CASSDVGTGGSGNTIYF.

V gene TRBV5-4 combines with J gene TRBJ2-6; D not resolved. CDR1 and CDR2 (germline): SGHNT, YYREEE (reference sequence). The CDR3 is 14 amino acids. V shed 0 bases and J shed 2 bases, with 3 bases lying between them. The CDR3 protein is CASSLDAGANVLTF. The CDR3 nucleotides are TGTGCCAGCAGCTTGGATGCTGGGGCCAACGTCCTGACTTTC.

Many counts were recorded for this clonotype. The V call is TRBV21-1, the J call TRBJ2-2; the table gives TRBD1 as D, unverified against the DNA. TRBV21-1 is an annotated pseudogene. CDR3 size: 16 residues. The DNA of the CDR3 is TGTGCCAGCAGCTTTCCGGGACAGGGGCGAGCCGGGGAGCTGTTTTTT. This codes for CASSFPGQGRAGELFF.

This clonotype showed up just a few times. The CDR3 region is CASSSQGGNTEAFF. The CDR3, as DNA: TGCGCCAGCAGCTCCCAGGGGGGCAACACTGAAGCTTTCTTT. V is TRBV5-1 and J is TRBJ1-1; 7 nucleotides match TRBD1. This CDR3 is 14 amino acids long. The trim removed 3 bases at V and 2 bases at J, leaving 4 bases unmatched. Germline CDR1 and CDR2: SGHRS and YFSETQ.

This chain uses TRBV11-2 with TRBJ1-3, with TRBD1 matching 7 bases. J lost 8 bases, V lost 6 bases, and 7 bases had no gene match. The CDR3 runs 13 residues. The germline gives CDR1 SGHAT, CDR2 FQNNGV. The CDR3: CASSKDRRDTIYF. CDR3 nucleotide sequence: TGTGCCAGCAGTAAGGACAGGAGGGACACCATATATTTT.

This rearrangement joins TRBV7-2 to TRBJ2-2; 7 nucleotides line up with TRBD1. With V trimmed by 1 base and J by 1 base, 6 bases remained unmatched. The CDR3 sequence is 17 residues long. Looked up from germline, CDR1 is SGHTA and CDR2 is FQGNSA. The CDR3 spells CASSLGLGGRNTGELFF. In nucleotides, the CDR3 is TGTGCCAGCAGCTTAGGCCTAGGGGGCCGGAACACCGGGGAGCTGTTTTTT. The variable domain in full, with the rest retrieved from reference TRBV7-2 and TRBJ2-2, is GAGVSQSPSNKVTEKGKDVELRCDPISGHTALYWYRQSLGQGLEFLIYFQGNSAPDKSGLPSDRFSAERTGGSVSTLTIQRTQQEDSAVYLCASSLGLGGRNTGELFFGEGSRLTVL.

The CDR3 coding sequence is TGTGCCAGCAGCTCCCACAGGGCGGAGACCCAGTACTTC. Its protein is CASSSHRAETQYF. The V call is TRBV12-3 or TRBV12-4, the J call TRBJ2-5, with D possibly TRBD1 on 6 matching bases. The germline V and J ends were trimmed by 6 bases and 5 bases, with 13 bases remaining between them. This CDR3 region has 13 residues.

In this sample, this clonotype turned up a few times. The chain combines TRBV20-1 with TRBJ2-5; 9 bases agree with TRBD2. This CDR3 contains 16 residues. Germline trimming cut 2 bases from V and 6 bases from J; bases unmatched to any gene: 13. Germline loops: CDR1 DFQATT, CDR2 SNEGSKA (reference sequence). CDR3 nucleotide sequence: TGCAGTGCTAGACTCGGGGCGGGGGGGCCCGGAAAGACCCAGTACTTC. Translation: CSARLGAGGPGKTQYF.

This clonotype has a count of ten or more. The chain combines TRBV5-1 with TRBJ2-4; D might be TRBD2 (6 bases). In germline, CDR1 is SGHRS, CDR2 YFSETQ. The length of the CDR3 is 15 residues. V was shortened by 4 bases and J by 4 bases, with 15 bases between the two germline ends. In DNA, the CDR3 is TGCGCCAGCAGCCTTAGTGGCGGGGAGAAAAACATTCAGTACTTC. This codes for CASSLSGGEKNIQYF.

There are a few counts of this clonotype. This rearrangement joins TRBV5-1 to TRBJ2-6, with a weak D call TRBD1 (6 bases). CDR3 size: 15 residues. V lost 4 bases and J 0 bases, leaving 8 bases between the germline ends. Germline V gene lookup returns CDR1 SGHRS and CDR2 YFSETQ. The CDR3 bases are TGCGCCAGCAGCCCGGACAGCTCTGGGGCCAACGTCCTGACTTTC. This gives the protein CASSPDSSGANVLTF.

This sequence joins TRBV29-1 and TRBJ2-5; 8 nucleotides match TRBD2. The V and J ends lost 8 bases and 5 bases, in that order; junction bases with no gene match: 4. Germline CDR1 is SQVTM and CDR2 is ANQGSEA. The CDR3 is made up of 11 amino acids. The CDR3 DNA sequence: TGCAGCAAACTAGCGGCCGAGACCCAGTACTTC. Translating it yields CSKLAAETQYF.

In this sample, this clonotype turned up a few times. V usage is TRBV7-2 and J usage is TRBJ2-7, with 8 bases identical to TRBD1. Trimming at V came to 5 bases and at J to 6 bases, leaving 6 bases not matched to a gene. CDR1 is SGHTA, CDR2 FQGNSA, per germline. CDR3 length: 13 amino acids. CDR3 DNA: TGTGCCAGCAGCAAGAGACAGGGGAGCGAGCAGTACGTC. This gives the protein CASSKRQGSEQYV.

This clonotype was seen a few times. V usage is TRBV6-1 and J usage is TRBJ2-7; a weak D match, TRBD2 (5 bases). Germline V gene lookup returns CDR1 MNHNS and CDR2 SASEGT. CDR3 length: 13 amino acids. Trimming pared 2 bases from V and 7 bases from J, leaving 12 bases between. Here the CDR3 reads CASSERIPGEQYV. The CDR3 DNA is TGTGCCAGCAGTGAAAGGATCCCGGGGGAGCAGTACGTC.

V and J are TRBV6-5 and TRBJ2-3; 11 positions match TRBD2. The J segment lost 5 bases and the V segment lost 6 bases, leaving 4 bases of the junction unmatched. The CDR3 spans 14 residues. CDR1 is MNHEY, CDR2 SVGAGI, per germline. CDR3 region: CASRGLAVRDTQYF. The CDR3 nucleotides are TGTGCCAGCAGGGGACTAGCGGTGAGAGATACGCAGTATTTT.

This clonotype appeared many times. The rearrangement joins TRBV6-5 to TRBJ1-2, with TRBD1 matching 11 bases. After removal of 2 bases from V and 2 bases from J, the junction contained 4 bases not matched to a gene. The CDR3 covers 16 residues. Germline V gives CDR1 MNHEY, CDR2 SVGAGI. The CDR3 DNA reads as TGTGCCAGCAGTTACACACGGACAGGGGGCAACTATGGCTACACCTTC. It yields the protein CASSYTRTGGNYGYTF.

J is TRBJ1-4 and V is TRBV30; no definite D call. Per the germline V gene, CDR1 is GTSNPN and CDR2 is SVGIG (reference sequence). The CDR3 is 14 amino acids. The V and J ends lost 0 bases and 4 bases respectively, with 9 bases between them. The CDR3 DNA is TGTGCCTGGAGTGTAACTGGGGTTAATGAAAAACTGTTTTTT. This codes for CAWSVTGVNEKLFF. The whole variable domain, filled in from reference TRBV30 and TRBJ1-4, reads SQTIHQWPATLVQPVGSPLSLECTVEGTSNPNLYWYRQAAGRGLQLLFYSVGIGQISSEVPQNLSASRPQDRQFILSSKKLLLSDSGFYLCAWSVTGVNEKLFFGSGTQLSVL.

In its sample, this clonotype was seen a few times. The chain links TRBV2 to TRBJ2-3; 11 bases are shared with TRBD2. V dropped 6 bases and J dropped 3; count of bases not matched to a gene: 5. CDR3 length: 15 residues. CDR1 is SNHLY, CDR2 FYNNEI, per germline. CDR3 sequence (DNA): TGTGCCAGCAGGTCTAGCGGGGGGCGGACAGATACGCAGTATTTT. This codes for CASRSSGGRTDTQYF.